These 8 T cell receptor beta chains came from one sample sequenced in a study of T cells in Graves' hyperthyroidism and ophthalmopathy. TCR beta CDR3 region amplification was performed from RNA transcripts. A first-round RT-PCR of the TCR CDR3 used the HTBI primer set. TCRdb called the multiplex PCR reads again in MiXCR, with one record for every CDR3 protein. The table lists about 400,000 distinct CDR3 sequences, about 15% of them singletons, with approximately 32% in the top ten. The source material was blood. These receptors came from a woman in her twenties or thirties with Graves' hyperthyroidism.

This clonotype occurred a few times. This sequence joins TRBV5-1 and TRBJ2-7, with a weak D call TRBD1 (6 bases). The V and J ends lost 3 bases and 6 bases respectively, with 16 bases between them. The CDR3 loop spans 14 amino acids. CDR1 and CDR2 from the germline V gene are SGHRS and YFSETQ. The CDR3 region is CASSSRGISTEQYF. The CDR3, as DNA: TGCGCCAGCAGCTCGAGGGGGATCTCGACCGAGCAGTACTTC. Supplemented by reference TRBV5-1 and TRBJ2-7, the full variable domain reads KAGVTQTPRYLIKTRGQQVTLSCSPISGHRSVSWYQQTPGQGLQFLFEYFSETQRNKGNFPGRFSGRQFSNSRSEMNVSTLELGDSALYLCASSSRGISTEQYFGPGTRLTVT.

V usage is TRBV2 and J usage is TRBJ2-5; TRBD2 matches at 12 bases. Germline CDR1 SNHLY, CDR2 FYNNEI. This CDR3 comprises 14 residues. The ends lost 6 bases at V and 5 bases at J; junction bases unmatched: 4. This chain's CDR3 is CASRTTSGSETQYF. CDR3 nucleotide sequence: TGTGCCAGCAGGACGACTAGCGGGAGTGAGACCCAGTACTTC.

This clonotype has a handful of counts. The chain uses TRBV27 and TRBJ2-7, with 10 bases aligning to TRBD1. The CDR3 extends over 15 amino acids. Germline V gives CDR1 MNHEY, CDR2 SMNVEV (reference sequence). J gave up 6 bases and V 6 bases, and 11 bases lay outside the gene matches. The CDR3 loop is CASRTDRGLISEQYF. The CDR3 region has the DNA TGTGCCAGCAGGACAGACAGGGGGCTTATCTCCGAGCAGTACTTC.

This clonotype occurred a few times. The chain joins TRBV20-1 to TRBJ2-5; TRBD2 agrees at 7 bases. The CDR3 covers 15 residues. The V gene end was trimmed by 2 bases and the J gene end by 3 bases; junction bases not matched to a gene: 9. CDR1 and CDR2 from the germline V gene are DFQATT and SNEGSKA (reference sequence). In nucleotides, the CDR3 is TGCAGTGCTAGATTGCGGCGACTAGCTGAAGAGACCCAGTACTTC. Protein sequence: CSARLRRLAEETQYF.

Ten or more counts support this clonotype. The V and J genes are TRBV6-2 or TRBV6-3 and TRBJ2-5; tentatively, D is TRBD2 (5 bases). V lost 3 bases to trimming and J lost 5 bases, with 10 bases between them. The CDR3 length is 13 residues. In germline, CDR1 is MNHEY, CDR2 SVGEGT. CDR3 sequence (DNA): TGTGCCAGCAGTTATGGGAGAGTGGAGACCCAGTACTTC. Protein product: CASSYGRVETQYF.

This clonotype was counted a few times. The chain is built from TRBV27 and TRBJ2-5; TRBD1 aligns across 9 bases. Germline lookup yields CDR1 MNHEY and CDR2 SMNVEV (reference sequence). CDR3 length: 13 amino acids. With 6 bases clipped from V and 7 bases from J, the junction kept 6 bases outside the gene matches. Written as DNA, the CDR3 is TGTGCCAGCAGAAGGGACAGGGAGCGGACCCAGTACTTC. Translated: CASRRDRERTQYF.

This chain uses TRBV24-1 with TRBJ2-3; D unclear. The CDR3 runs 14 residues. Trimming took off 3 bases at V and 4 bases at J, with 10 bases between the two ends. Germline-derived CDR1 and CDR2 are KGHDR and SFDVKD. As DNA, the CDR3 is TGTGCCACCAGTGATATTAGAAGTTCAGATACGCAGTATTTT. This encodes CATSDIRSSDTQYF.

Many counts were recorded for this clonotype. The CDR3 region is CASSALQGVGYQETQYF. The CDR3 DNA sequence: TGTGCCAGCAGTGCCTTACAGGGAGTGGGGTACCAAGAGACCCAGTACTTC. V usage is TRBV2 and J usage is TRBJ2-5; TRBD1 might be the D (6 bases). The ends were cut back, 4 bases at V and 0 bases at J, with 18 bases in the middle. The CDR3 extends over 17 amino acids. Germline V CDR1 and CDR2: SNHLY, FYNNEI.